This TCR beta chain was captured by sequencing in a study of cytomegalovirus exposure and HLA in healthy donors. General observations from the study: TCR beta chain V- and J-gene trimming was linked, in a later analysis, to a missense variant in DCLRE1C. Rarity characterized most TCR sequences, yet some public TCRs appeared in many donors. In an earlier analysis, productive rearrangement rates for most beta V segments clustered near 87% or 30%.

In regard to this clone: Its antigen is not identified.

Researchers ran the PCR with 60 Vbeta and 13 Jbeta primers. Original processing methods: Roughly 10 million shared chains were among about 80 million unique TCR beta chains counted in a later analysis. Using immunoSEQ multiplex PCR, the repertoire was profiled, and TCRdb retains in-frame clones only, with some absent. V and J calls and clone size are given by that table; D and trimming were obtained from the DNA. The sample carries about 170,000 clones, around 80% recorded once. CDR3 size: 13 residues. Germline lookup yields CDR1 SGHRS and CDR2 YFSETQ. V gave up 0 bases and J gave up 7 bases, with 10 bases separating them.

What was sequenced was PBMCs. The receptor was isolated from a woman aged 45-60 years in good health and CMV-seropositive. The chain recombines TRBV5-1 with TRBJ1-1; D is unresolved. The CDR3 nucleotides read TGCGCCAGCAGCTTGGAGGTTCGGGGTGAAGCTTTCTTT. The encoded protein is CASSLEVRGEAFF.